This T cell receptor (beta chain) comes out of a study of cytomegalovirus exposure and HLA in healthy donors. Primers included in the PCR were 60 Vbeta and 13 Jbeta primers. The method was immunoSEQ multiplex PCR; TCRdb's version includes in-frame clones alone and lacks a portion of them. Among approximately 170,000 clones listed, more than 65% were seen once. This clone was found once. The CDR3 contains 17 residues. The germline CDR1 and CDR2 sequences are MGHRA and YSYEKL. V was trimmed by 2 bases and J by 4 bases, leaving 18 bases between them. This chain links TRBV4-1 with TRBJ2-1; D is perhaps TRBD1 (6 bases). Material: PBMCs. The sequence derives from a man aged 18 to 35 in good health and CMV-seropositive. Here the CDR3 DNA reads TGCGCCAGCAGCCAAAATCCTAGTGGGGGCGATTACAATGAGCAGTTCTTC. It yields the protein CASSQNPSGGDYNEQFF.